Described below is a single TCR beta chain sequence and its context. This entry comes from a study of OX40 agonist ivuxolimab in advanced cancers. Clones were sequenced by immunoSEQ multiplex PCR, and TCRdb holds only the in-frame ones, with some missing. Of fewer than 55,000 clones listed, 84% are singletons. The CDR3 spans 14 residues. CDR1 and CDR2 from the germline V gene are LNHDA and SQIVND (reference sequence). Unmatched junction bases numbered 8, after V lost 9 bases and J lost 4 bases. This TCR was recovered from an adult with an advanced solid tumor such as melanoma, head and neck, liver or kidney cancer. The genes are TRBV19 and TRBJ1-1, with 10 positions matching TRBD1. The sample in question was CD4+ or CD8+ T cells sorted from blood, obtained in a trial of the OX40 agonist ivuxolimab. In DNA, the CDR3 is TGTGCCAGGACAGGGGGCGCTTTTATCACTGAAGCTTTCTTT. This sequence encodes CARTGGAFITEAFF.